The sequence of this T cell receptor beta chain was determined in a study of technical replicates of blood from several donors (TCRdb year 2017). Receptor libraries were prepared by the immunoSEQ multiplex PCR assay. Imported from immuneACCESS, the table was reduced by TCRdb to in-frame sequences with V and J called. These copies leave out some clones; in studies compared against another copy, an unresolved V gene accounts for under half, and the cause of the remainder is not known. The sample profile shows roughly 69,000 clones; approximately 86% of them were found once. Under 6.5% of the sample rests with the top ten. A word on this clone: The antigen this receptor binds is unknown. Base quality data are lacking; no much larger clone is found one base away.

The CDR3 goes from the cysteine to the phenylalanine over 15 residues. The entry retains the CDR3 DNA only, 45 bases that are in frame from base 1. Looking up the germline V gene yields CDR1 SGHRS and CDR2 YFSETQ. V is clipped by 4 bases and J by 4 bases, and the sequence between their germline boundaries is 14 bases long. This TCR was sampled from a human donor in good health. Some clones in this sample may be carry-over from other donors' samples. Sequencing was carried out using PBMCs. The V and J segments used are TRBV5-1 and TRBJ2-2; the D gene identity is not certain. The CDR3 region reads CASSLTGVITGELFF. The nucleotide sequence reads TGCGCCAGCAGCCTAACCGGAGTCATCACCGGGGAGCTGTTTTTT. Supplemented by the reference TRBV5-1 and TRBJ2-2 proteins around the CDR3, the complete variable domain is KAGVTQTPRYLIKTRGQQVTLSCSPISGHRSVSWYQQTPGQGLQFLFEYFSETQRNKGNFPGRFSGRQFSNSRSEMNVSTLELGDSALYLCASSLTGVITGELFFGEGSRLTVL.